This T cell receptor (beta chain) was recovered during a study of vaccination and CD4 T cells after COVID-19. Study summary: Median draw time for post-COVID samples was roughly 100 days post-diagnosis (range 35 to 161).

Treatment: approximately nine-day PBMC culture with coronavirus spike peptide pools or control peptides (ViraFEST assay). Investigators obtained the unexposed donor's CD4+ T cells before the COVID-19 pandemic (2011-2018). It was with 9 to 10 IU/ml IL-2 and roughly 10 ug/ml peptide pools that 1.5 million to 2.5 million PBMCs per well were cultured. Of note for this clonotype: The antigen is not known.

The CDR3 totals 12 residues. V lost 7 bases and J lost 4, with 13 bases in between. CDR1 and CDR2 (germline): SQVTM, ANQGSEA. With the Oncomine TCR Beta short-read assay, DNA from cultured CD4+ T cells was sequenced. Genomic DNA from cultured CD4+ T cells was extracted. TCRdb re-called the PCR reads with MiXCR, one entry per CDR3 protein. The sample consists of around 8,200 distinct CDR3 sequences, around 50% of them appearing once. The gene calls are TRBV29-1 and TRBJ1-1; D gene ambiguous. The clonotype originates from a human donor in good health. The sample was CD4+ T cells from blood, cultured in vitro. CDR3 coding DNA: TGCAGCGCCAACGCCGCCTTCACTGAAGCTTTCTTT. Protein product: CSANAAFTEAFF.